This TCR beta chain came from a study of control samples from healthy donors and cancer patients. CDR1 is LGHDT and CDR2 is YNNKEL in the germline V gene (reference sequence). The V gene end was trimmed by 1 base and the J gene end by 6 bases; junction bases not matched to a gene: 3. The CDR3 length is 15 residues. Libraries were prepared by immunoSEQ multiplex PCR; TCRdb keeps only in-frame clonotypes and omits some of them. The table has nearly 200,000 clones, over 80% seen once; the top ten hold around 1.9%. This TCR derives from a man in his thirties or forties in good health. The V and J genes are TRBV3-1 (or the pseudogene TRBV3-2) and TRBJ2-3; 11 bases fit TRBD2. Sequencing used blood. Here the CDR3 reads CASSQVSGGADTQYF. DNA of the CDR3: TGTGCCAGCAGCCAAGTTAGCGGGGGGGCCGATACGCAGTATTTT.